The 23 T cell receptor beta chains listed next were all sequenced from one sample in a study of regulatory T cells in long-lasting Graves disease. The authors built TCR beta libraries using iRepertoire HTBI primers and Arm-PCR of CDR3 regions. TCRdb called the multiplex PCR reads again in MiXCR, with one record for every CDR3 protein. The top ten hold 11% to 15% of the sample, which has roughly 250,000 distinct CDR3 sequences, approximately 20% seen once. Time point denoted: newly diagnosed GD, antithyroid drugs for less than 3 months. Generation of the TCR library employed RNA extracted from PBMCs. A further study also used this sample, focusing on T cells in Graves' hyperthyroidism and ophthalmopathy.

This specimen was peripheral blood mononuclear cells (PBMCs), taken at new diagnosis, from a patient treated with antithyroid drugs. Receptors originate from a woman aged 25 to 39 with Graves disease.

This clonotype showed up many times. The chain joins TRBV19 to TRBJ2-7; D is unresolved. V gave up 2 bases and J gave up 7 bases, with 15 bases separating them. Germline CDR1 is LNHDA and CDR2 is SQIVND (reference sequence). The CDR3 extends over 14 amino acids. The CDR3: CASSIPGQSREQYF. As DNA, the CDR3 is TGTGCCAGTAGTATACCGGGCCAAAGCAGGGAGCAGTACTTC.

At least ten counts were recorded for this clonotype. The chain links TRBV7-9 to TRBJ1-1, with D maybe TRBD1 (5 bases). The CDR3 loop spans 14 amino acids. Trimming took off 10 bases at V and 2 bases at J, with 17 bases between the two ends. CDR1 SEHNR and CDR2 FQNEAQ come from the germline V gene (reference sequence). CDR3 bases: TGTGCCACCCCCCGGGGCGGAGTAAACACTGAAGCTTTCTTT. Amino acids: CATPRGGVNTEAFF.

This clonotype appeared many times. The V gene is TRBV7-8, the J gene TRBJ1-4; no clear D gene. Germline CDR1 SGHVS, CDR2 FQNEAQ. The CDR3 runs to 17 residues. V lost 0 bases and J 0 bases, leaving 11 bases between the germline ends. Written as DNA, the CDR3 is TGTGCCAGCAGCTTAGCGCACCTCTCAGCAACTAATGAAAAACTGTTTTTT. This translates into CASSLAHLSATNEKLFF.

This clonotype was found many times. This sequence joins TRBV5-1 and TRBJ1-2; 8 nucleotides line up with TRBD1. The J segment lost 7 bases and the V segment lost 3 bases, leaving 11 bases of the junction unmatched. The CDR3 spans 15 residues. Germline CDR1 and CDR2: SGHRS and YFSETQ. CDR3 DNA sequence: TGCGCCAGCAGCTCACAGGGGGGCGGTGCGACTGGCTACACCTTC. It yields the protein CASSSQGGGATGYTF.

This clonotype came up many times. Because the CDR3's place on the DNA is in doubt, the DNA is left out and the CDR3 is given as listed by TCRdb. This chain joins TRBV28 and TRBJ1-1. Ends included, the CDR3 has 12 residues. CDR1 and CDR2 from the germline V gene are MDHEN and SYDVKM. This chain's CDR3 is CASSSSTSEAFF.

This clonotype was detected ten times or more. The rearrangement links TRBV15 to TRBJ2-3; 8 bases are a match to TRBD2. The CDR3 sequence is 15 residues long. The germline V gene encodes CDR1 LNHNV and CDR2 YYDKDF (reference sequence). The V and J ends lost 1 base and 2 bases, in that order; junction bases with no gene match: 2. The CDR3 DNA is TGTGCCACCAGCAGAGGTAGCGGGGTCACAGATACGCAGTATTTT. This encodes CATSRGSGVTDTQYF.

This clonotype was detected ten times or more. This chain uses TRBV2 with TRBJ1-5, with TRBD1 as a possible D gene (5 bases). This CDR3 is 15 amino acids long. Germline CDR1 and CDR2: SNHLY and FYNNEI. Trimming left V 0 bases short and J 10 bases short, with 16 bases between. The CDR3 protein is CASSEARGGDAPQHF. In DNA form, the CDR3 reads TGTGCCAGCAGTGAAGCGCGGGGCGGTGACGCTCCCCAGCATTTT.

V gene TRBV19 combines with J gene TRBJ1-2; no definite D call. The V and J ends lost 6 bases and 4 bases respectively, with 15 bases between them. Germline V CDR1 and CDR2: LNHDA, SQIVND (reference sequence). The CDR3 has 14 amino acids. CDR3 bases: TGTGCCAGTAGCGAACACGCCCCTCCCTATGGCTACACCTTC. Translated, it gives CASSEHAPPYGYTF.

This clonotype was seen repeatedly, ten times or more. CDR3 DNA: TGTGCCAGCAGCGTTGGGGGGCACACAGATACGCAGTATTTT. Amino acid sequence: CASSVGGHTDTQYF. The genes are TRBV9 and TRBJ2-3; D could derive from TRBD1 or TRBD2 (6 bases each). V lost 2 bases, J lost 2 bases, and 9 bases lay in between. CDR1 and CDR2 from the germline V gene are SGDLS and YYNGEE. This CDR3 is 14 amino acids long.

This clonotype was seen ten or more times. The rearrangement links TRBV2 to TRBJ1-1; possibly TRBD1 for D (5 bases). CDR1 SNHLY and CDR2 FYNNEI come from the germline V gene. The CDR3 consists of 15 residues. Trimming pared 11 bases from V and 0 bases from J, leaving 19 bases between. The CDR3 region has the DNA TGTGCCTTGTGGACAAGCCCTAACATGAACACTGAAGCTTTCTTT. Protein: CALWTSPNMNTEAFF.

Ten or more counts support this clonotype. The chain joins TRBV6-2 or TRBV6-3 to TRBJ1-4; the match to TRBD1 covers 7 bases. The V gene's germline CDR1 is MNHEY and CDR2 SVGEGT. This CDR3 is built from 14 residues. The V segment lost 6 bases and the J segment 7 bases; nucleotides outside the gene matches: 8. The DNA of the CDR3 is TGTGCCAGCAGATATGGACAGGAAGCTGAAAAACTGTTTTTT. Protein: CASRYGQEAEKLFF.

In its sample, this clonotype was seen many times. J is TRBJ1-1 and V is TRBV7-2; maybe TRBD1 (5 bases). Trimming took 5 bases from V and 4 from J, leaving 17 bases between them. CDR1 and CDR2 (germline): SGHTA, FQGNSA. CDR3 length equals 15 residues. The CDR3 loop reads CASSPGALKATEAFF. CDR3 bases: TGTGCCAGCAGCCCCGGGGCCCTGAAGGCCACTGAAGCTTTCTTT. Supplemented by reference TRBV7-2 and TRBJ1-1, the full variable domain reads GAGVSQSPSNKVTEKGKDVELRCDPISGHTALYWYRQSLGQGLEFLIYFQGNSAPDKSGLPSDRFSAERTGGSVSTLTIQRTQQEDSAVYLCASSPGALKATEAFFGQGTRLTVV.

As for this clonotype: A much larger clonotype is one base distant, so this may be a read error. Because the CDR3 is missing its conserved closing phenylalanine or tryptophan, this is likely a read error. CDR3 nucleotides: TGTGCCAGCAGCTTCGGACGGAAAAATTCACCCCTCCACTTA. Protein: CASSFGRKNSPLHL. The chain is built from TRBV7-9 and TRBJ1-6; D remains ambiguous. Trimming took off 3 bases at V and 7 bases at J, with 10 bases between the two ends. CDR3 length: 14 amino acids. Per the germline V gene, CDR1 is SEHNR and CDR2 is FQNEAQ (reference sequence).

This clonotype was counted ten times or more. V is TRBV27 and J is TRBJ1-5; the match to TRBD1 covers 7 bases. Looked up from germline, CDR1 is MNHEY and CDR2 is SMNVEV (reference sequence). V lost 5 bases to trimming and J lost 4 bases; unmatched junction nucleotides: 2. The CDR3 loop spans 13 amino acids. The CDR3 here is CASSPRGNQPQHF. The CDR3 DNA is TGTGCCAGCAGTCCCAGGGGGAATCAGCCCCAGCATTTT.

This clonotype has ten or more counts. J is TRBJ1-1 and V is TRBV12-5; D remains ambiguous. This CDR3 is 15 amino acids long. Germline lookup yields CDR1 LGHNT and CDR2 FRNRAP. Between the trimmed V and J ends, which lost 0 bases and 4 bases, there was a span of 12 bases. The CDR3 loop reads CASGLVLGRSTEAFF. The CDR3 DNA reads as TGTGCTAGTGGTTTGGTACTTGGGAGGAGCACTGAAGCTTTCTTT. The full variable domain, rest sourced from reference TRBV12-5 and TRBJ1-1, is DARVTQTPRHKVTEMGQEVTMRCQPILGHNTVFWYRQTMMQGLELLAYFRNRAPLDDSGMPKDRFSAEMPDATLATLKIQPSEPRDSAVYFCASGLVLGRSTEAFFGQGTRLTVV.

This clonotype was recorded a few times. DNA for the CDR3: TGTGCCAGCCAACCCGGACAAAACTATGGCTACACCTTC. Protein sequence: CASQPGQNYGYTF. This sequence joins TRBV6-1 and TRBJ1-2; TRBD1 might be the D (5 bases). This CDR3 contains 13 residues. Germline loops: CDR1 MNHNS, CDR2 SASEGT. Trimming cost V 8 bases and J 2 bases, with 12 bases left between them.

In its sample, this clonotype was seen many times. V is TRBV9 and J is TRBJ2-2, with unresolved D. V lost 3 bases to trimming and J lost 4 bases, with 4 bases between them. Germline V gene data show CDR1 as SGDLS and CDR2 as YYNGEE. The CDR3 length is 12 residues. The CDR3 bases are TGTGCCAGCAGCGCCGTCACCGGGGAGCTGTTTTTT. It yields the protein CASSAVTGELFF.

Many counts were recorded for this clonotype. The rearrangement links TRBV20-1 to TRBJ1-1; 8 nucleotides match TRBD1. The CDR3 is made up of 17 amino acids. Unmatched junction bases numbered 15, after V lost 3 bases and J lost 3 bases. The germline CDR1 and CDR2 sequences are DFQATT and SNEGSKA (reference sequence). The CDR3 DNA follows: TGCAGTGCTAGTGACCCCAACAGGGGGGTTAAGGACACTGAAGCTTTCTTT. Protein product: CSASDPNRGVKDTEAFF.

The J gene is TRBJ1-1, the V gene TRBV20-1, with D perhaps matching TRBD1 (5 bases). Germline V CDR1 and CDR2: DFQATT, SNEGSKA (reference sequence). V was shortened by 0 bases and J by 2 bases, with 10 bases between the two germline ends. The CDR3 length is 14 residues. In nucleotides, the CDR3 is TGCAGTGCTAGAGAGGGGGGACCTAACACTGAAGCTTTCTTT. This translates into CSAREGGPNTEAFF.

This clonotype has a count of ten or more. This chain links TRBV11-2 with TRBJ2-5; D might be TRBD2 (6 bases). Germline V gene sequence: CDR1 SGHAT, CDR2 FQNNGV. Trimming removed 4 bases at V and 0 bases at J, with 18 bases between. CDR3 length: 17 residues. The CDR3 loop is CASSSGGSGVYQETQYF. The CDR3 coding sequence is TGTGCCAGCAGCTCCGGGGGTAGCGGAGTGTACCAAGAGACCCAGTACTTC.

This clonotype was seen at least ten times. This chain connects TRBV18 to TRBJ1-2; TRBD1 might be the D (5 bases). Germline CDR1 reads KGHSH; CDR2 reads LQKENI. The germline V and J ends were trimmed by 3 bases and 2 bases, with 10 bases remaining between them. The CDR3 runs to 14 residues. CDR3 sequence reads: CASSPPDTNYGYTF. The DNA of the CDR3 is TGTGCCAGCTCACCCCCGGACACAAACTATGGCTACACCTTC. Variable domain in full (rest from reference TRBV18 and TRBJ1-2): NAGVMQNPRHLVRRRGQEARLRCSPMKGHSHVYWYRQLPEEGLKFMVYLQKENIIDESGMPKERFSAEFPKEGPSILRIQQVVRGDSAAYFCASSPPDTNYGYTFGSGTRLTVV.

In this sample, this clonotype turned up many times. V gene TRBV2 combines with J gene TRBJ1-2, with a weak D call TRBD1 (5 bases). The CDR3 length is 13 residues. The germline V and J ends were trimmed by 8 bases and 4 bases, with 14 bases remaining between them. Per the germline V gene, CDR1 is SNHLY and CDR2 is FYNNEI. CDR3 nucleotides: TGTGCCAGCTGGGGGGAGACCTCCTATGGCTACACCTTC. As protein: CASWGETSYGYTF. Variable domain in full (rest from reference TRBV2 and TRBJ1-2): EPEVTQTPSHQVTQMGQEVILRCVPISNHLYFYWYRQILGQKVEFLVSFYNNEISEKSEIFDDQFSVERPDGSNFTLKIRSTKLEDSAMYFCASWGETSYGYTFGSGTRLTVV.

There are many counts of this clonotype. This chain links TRBV11-2 with TRBJ2-5; D uncertain. The V gene lost 0 bases and the J gene lost 4 bases, with 9 bases spanning the gap. The length of the CDR3 is 14 residues. The germline V gene encodes CDR1 SGHAT and CDR2 FQNNGV. This chain's CDR3 is CASSLDGHRETQYF. The CDR3 DNA is TGTGCCAGCAGCTTAGATGGGCACAGAGAGACCCAGTACTTC.